These T cell receptor beta chains were read from a single sample in a study of cytomegalovirus exposure and HLA in healthy donors. The method was immunoSEQ multiplex PCR; TCRdb's version includes in-frame clones alone and lacks a portion of them. The sample includes more than 110,000 clones, 80% seen only once; the top ten take around 1.3%. Material: PBMCs. Receptor source: a male donor in good health and CMV-seropositive. Both conserved end residues are part of each CDR3. The D gene is left open where the match is weak. Clone sizes are given selectively: once, few, many, or a class where the clone is expanded.

D gene: TRBD1; clone size: NA; J gene: TRBJ1-1; CDR3 length: 15; V gene: TRBV19; CDR3 protein: CASSLDWTGATEAFF; CDR3 DNA: TGTGCCAGTAGTCTCGATTGGACAGGGGCGACTGAAGCTTTCTTT
D gene: TRBD2; clone size: NA; J gene: TRBJ2-1; CDR3 length: 16; V gene: TRBV7-3; CDR3 protein: CASSLSGTVHGGEQFF; CDR3 DNA: TGTGCCAGCAGCCTAAGCGGGACTGTCCATGGCGGGGAGCAGTTCTTC
D gene: TRBD2; clone size: NA; J gene: TRBJ2-1; CDR3 length: 15; V gene: TRBV5-1; CDR3 protein: CASSSWSGENNEQFF; CDR3 DNA: TGCGCCAGCAGCTCCTGGAGCGGGGAAAACAATGAGCAGTTCTTC
D gene: TRBD1; clone size: once; J gene: TRBJ1-1; CDR3 length: 15; V gene: TRBV6-1; CDR3 protein: CASSITGGGGTEAFF; CDR3 DNA: TGTGCCAGCAGCATAACAGGGGGCGGAGGCACTGAAGCTTTCTTT
D gene: TRBD1; clone size: NA; J gene: TRBJ2-1; CDR3 length: 16; V gene: TRBV7-3; CDR3 protein: CASSRRGGAENNEQFF; CDR3 DNA: TGTGCCAGCAGCCGCAGAGGGGGCGCGGAGAACAATGAGCAGTTCTTC
D gene: NA; clone size: once; J gene: TRBJ2-7; CDR3 length: 16; V gene: TRBV5-1; CDR3 protein: CASSLAGRQSSYEQYF; CDR3 DNA: TGCGCCAGCAGCTTGGCCGGGAGACAGTCCTCCTACGAGCAGTACTTC
D gene: NA; clone size: NA; J gene: TRBJ2-1; CDR3 length: 13; V gene: TRBV5-6; CDR3 protein: CASSLGQGPEQFF; CDR3 DNA: TGTGCCAGCAGCTTGGGCCAGGGGCCTGAGCAGTTCTTC
D gene: TRBD1; clone size: NA; J gene: TRBJ2-5; CDR3 length: 15; V gene: TRBV5-4; CDR3 protein: CASRPGQGTGETQYF; CDR3 DNA: TGTGCCAGCAGACCCGGCCAGGGGACAGGGGAGACCCAGTACTTC
D gene: TRBD1; clone size: once; J gene: TRBJ2-1; CDR3 length: 16; V gene: TRBV29-1; CDR3 protein: CSARRRGQGKGNEQFF; CDR3 DNA: TGCAGCGCCCGCAGACGGGGACAGGGAAAGGGGAATGAGCAGTTCTTC
D gene: TRBD2; clone size: once; J gene: TRBJ2-7; CDR3 length: 15; V gene: TRBV2; CDR3 protein: CASRLAGVPEYEQYF; CDR3 DNA: TGTGCCAGCAGACTAGCGGGGGTTCCCGAGTACGAGCAGTACTTC
D gene: TRBD2; clone size: NA; J gene: TRBJ2-5; CDR3 length: 17; V gene: TRBV10-1; CDR3 protein: CASSESWRSGGKETQYF; CDR3 DNA: TGCGCCAGCAGTGAGTCCTGGAGGTCGGGGGGAAAAGAGACCCAGTACTTC
D gene: TRBD2; clone size: NA; J gene: TRBJ2-3; CDR3 length: 15; V gene: TRBV4-1; CDR3 protein: CASSQGLAGADTQYF; CDR3 DNA: TGCGCCAGCAGCCAGGGACTAGCGGGGGCAGATACGCAGTATTTT
D gene: NA; clone size: NA; J gene: TRBJ2-3; CDR3 length: 14; V gene: TRBV7-2; CDR3 protein: CASSPDREGDTQYF; CDR3 DNA: TGTGCCAGCAGCCCGGACAGGGAGGGAGATACGCAGTATTTT
D gene: NA; clone size: NA; J gene: TRBJ1-5; CDR3 length: 15; V gene: TRBV7-8; CDR3 protein: CASSLGRVIRQPQHF; CDR3 DNA: TGTGCCAGCAGCTTAGGGCGGGTAATAAGGCAGCCCCAGCATTTT
D gene: NA; clone size: NA; J gene: TRBJ2-3; CDR3 length: 15; V gene: TRBV10-3; CDR3 protein: CAISESRRYADTQYF; CDR3 DNA: TGTGCCATCAGTGAGTCGCGGAGGTACGCAGATACGCAGTATTTT
D gene: NA; clone size: few; J gene: TRBJ2-7; CDR3 length: 15; V gene: TRBV4-1; CDR3 protein: CASSQAGETSYEQYF; CDR3 DNA: TGCGCCAGCAGCCAAGCCGGGGAAACCTCCTACGAGCAGTACTTC
D gene: NA; clone size: NA; J gene: TRBJ2-5; CDR3 length: 12; V gene: TRBV5-8; CDR3 protein: CASSGSSETQYF; CDR3 DNA: TGTGCCAGCAGCGGGAGTTCGGAGACCCAGTACTTC
D gene: TRBD1; clone size: NA; J gene: TRBJ2-3; CDR3 length: 16; V gene: TRBV13; CDR3 protein: CASSLEGTGGTDTQYF; CDR3 DNA: TGTGCCAGCAGCTTAGAGGGGACAGGGGGCACAGATACGCAGTATTTT
D gene: NA; clone size: NA; J gene: TRBJ1-2; CDR3 length: 14; V gene: TRBV6-5; CDR3 protein: CASTNGPGPHGYTF; CDR3 DNA: TGTGCCAGCACCAACGGCCCAGGCCCCCATGGCTACACCTTC
D gene: NA; clone size: few; J gene: TRBJ2-3; CDR3 length: 13; V gene: TRBV10-1; CDR3 protein: CASSSGDTDTQYF; CDR3 DNA: TGCGCCAGCAGTTCAGGGGACACAGATACGCAGTATTTT
D gene: TRBD1; clone size: NA; J gene: TRBJ2-6; CDR3 length: 18; V gene: TRBV15; CDR3 protein: CATSRARNRGSGANVLTF; CDR3 DNA: TGTGCCACCAGCAGAGCAAGAAACAGGGGATCAGGGGCCAACGTCCTGACTTTC
D gene: TRBD2; clone size: few; J gene: TRBJ2-1; CDR3 length: 14; V gene: TRBV30; CDR3 protein: CAWSLGEGHNEQFF; CDR3 DNA: TGTGCCTGGAGTTTGGGGGAGGGGCACAATGAGCAGTTCTTC
D gene: NA; clone size: few; J gene: TRBJ2-7; CDR3 length: 14; V gene: TRBV4-1; CDR3 protein: CASSQEGLSYEQYF; CDR3 DNA: TGCGCCAGCAGCCAAGAGGGACTTTCGTACGAGCAGTACTTC
D gene: NA; clone size: NA; J gene: TRBJ2-3; CDR3 length: 20; V gene: TRBV28; CDR3 protein: CASSLPPLPYLEGGADTQYF; CDR3 DNA: TGTGCCAGCAGTTTACCCCCCCTTCCCTACTTAGAGGGAGGTGCAGATACGCAGTATTTT
D gene: NA; clone size: NA; J gene: TRBJ1-4; CDR3 length: 17; V gene: TRBV27; CDR3 protein: CASSFQSAGRVNEKLFF; CDR3 DNA: TGTGCCAGCAGTTTTCAATCCGCAGGGAGGGTTAATGAAAAACTGTTTTTT
D gene: NA; clone size: NA; J gene: TRBJ2-2; CDR3 length: 21; V gene: TRBV4-1; CDR3 protein: CASSQPWLRARFTTNTGELFF; CDR3 DNA: TGCGCCAGCAGCCAACCCTGGCTGAGGGCCAGATTTACCACGAACACCGGGGAGCTGTTTTTT
D gene: TRBD1; clone size: NA; J gene: TRBJ1-2; CDR3 length: 14; V gene: TRBV9; CDR3 protein: CASSDGGQGLGYTF; CDR3 DNA: TGTGCCAGCAGCGACGGAGGACAGGGTCTTGGCTACACCTTC
D gene: NA; clone size: NA; J gene: TRBJ2-2; CDR3 length: 15; V gene: TRBV7-9; CDR3 protein: CASSLGLGRSGELFF; CDR3 DNA: TGTGCCAGCAGCTTGGGGCTAGGCCGTTCCGGGGAGCTGTTTTTT
D gene: TRBD2; clone size: NA; J gene: TRBJ2-5; CDR3 length: 16; V gene: TRBV4-3; CDR3 protein: CASSQMTSGNSETQYF; CDR3 DNA: TGCGCCAGCAGCCAGATGACTAGCGGGAACTCAGAGACCCAGTACTTC
D gene: NA; clone size: NA; J gene: TRBJ2-7; CDR3 length: 14; V gene: TRBV7-2; CDR3 protein: CASSLGAFSYEQYF; CDR3 DNA: TGTGCCAGCAGCTTAGGGGCGTTCTCCTACGAGCAGTACTTC
D gene: TRBD1; clone size: NA; J gene: TRBJ2-7; CDR3 length: 18; V gene: TRBV18; CDR3 protein: CASSPKGQGLKGTYEQYF; CDR3 DNA: TGTGCCAGCTCACCAAAAGGACAGGGTCTTAAGGGGACCTACGAGCAGTACTTC
D gene: TRBD2; clone size: NA; J gene: TRBJ2-1; CDR3 length: 16; V gene: TRBV18; CDR3 protein: CASSILSGSSYNEQFF; CDR3 DNA: TGTGCCAGCTCAATTCTCAGCGGGAGCTCCTACAATGAGCAGTTCTTC
D gene: TRBD2; clone size: few; J gene: TRBJ2-7; CDR3 length: 15; V gene: TRBV6-1; CDR3 protein: CASRQGLGVSYEQYF; CDR3 DNA: TGTGCCAGCAGACAAGGACTAGGGGTCTCCTACGAGCAGTACTTC
D gene: NA; clone size: NA; J gene: TRBJ1-2; CDR3 length: 17; V gene: TRBV18; CDR3 protein: CASSPTGQKKPNYGYTF; CDR3 DNA: TGTGCCAGCTCACCGACAGGACAGAAAAAACCTAACTATGGCTACACCTTC
D gene: TRBD2; clone size: NA; J gene: TRBJ2-3; CDR3 length: 19; V gene: TRBV18; CDR3 protein: CASSPLTSGSQPSTDTQYF; CDR3 DNA: TGTGCCAGCTCACCACTAACTAGCGGGAGTCAACCGAGCACAGATACGCAGTATTTT
D gene: TRBD2; clone size: NA; J gene: TRBJ2-1; CDR3 length: 16; V gene: TRBV6-5; CDR3 protein: CASSYSWTSVHNEQFF; CDR3 DNA: TGTGCCAGCAGTTACTCTTGGACTAGCGTTCACAATGAGCAGTTCTTC
D gene: TRBD2; clone size: NA; J gene: TRBJ2-3; CDR3 length: 14; V gene: TRBV19; CDR3 protein: CASSIAGGQDTQYF; CDR3 DNA: TGTGCCAGTAGTATAGCGGGAGGGCAAGATACGCAGTATTTT
D gene: NA; clone size: NA; J gene: TRBJ1-2; CDR3 length: 14; V gene: TRBV7-9; CDR3 protein: CASSKVGADYGYTF; CDR3 DNA: TGTGCCAGCTCAAAAGTGGGGGCGGACTATGGCTACACCTTC
D gene: TRBD1; clone size: NA; J gene: TRBJ1-5; CDR3 length: 13; V gene: TRBV27; CDR3 protein: CASSHRGGQPQHF; CDR3 DNA: TGTGCCAGCAGTCACAGGGGAGGCCAGCCCCAGCATTTT
D gene: NA; clone size: NA; J gene: TRBJ1-1; CDR3 length: 13; V gene: TRBV5-1; CDR3 protein: CASTRTANTEAFF; CDR3 DNA: TGCGCCAGCACCCGGACAGCGAACACTGAAGCTTTCTTT
D gene: NA; clone size: NA; J gene: TRBJ2-7; CDR3 length: 14; V gene: TRBV21-1; CDR3 protein: CASSLPTPSYEQYF; CDR3 DNA: TGTGCCAGCAGCCTTCCTACCCCCTCCTACGAGCAGTACTTC
D gene: NA; clone size: few; J gene: TRBJ2-1; CDR3 length: 14; V gene: TRBV4-1; CDR3 protein: CASSQGDTDNEQFF; CDR3 DNA: TGCGCCAGCAGCCAAGGAGACACGGACAATGAGCAGTTCTTC
D gene: TRBD1; clone size: NA; J gene: TRBJ2-7; CDR3 length: 14; V gene: TRBV5-4; CDR3 protein: CASSPGTGVDEQYF; CDR3 DNA: TGTGCCAGCAGCCCCGGGACAGGGGTTGACGAGCAGTACTTC
D gene: TRBD2; clone size: NA; J gene: TRBJ2-3; CDR3 length: 17; V gene: TRBV19; CDR3 protein: CASSPIGTSGRSDTQYF; CDR3 DNA: TGTGCCAGTAGCCCTATAGGGACTAGCGGGAGATCAGATACGCAGTATTTT
D gene: TRBD1; clone size: NA; J gene: TRBJ1-2; CDR3 length: 17; V gene: TRBV19; CDR3 protein: CASSIAVPGQGSYGYTF; CDR3 DNA: TGTGCCAGTAGTATAGCAGTACCGGGACAGGGTAGCTATGGCTACACCTTC
D gene: TRBD2; clone size: NA; J gene: TRBJ2-7; CDR3 length: 19; V gene: TRBV19; CDR3 protein: CASSISTGSRGFAPYEQYF; CDR3 DNA: TGTGCCAGTAGTATTTCAACAGGATCGCGGGGGTTTGCGCCCTACGAGCAGTACTTC
D gene: TRBD2; clone size: NA; J gene: TRBJ2-5; CDR3 length: 15; V gene: TRBV9; CDR3 protein: CASSASSGTQETQYF; CDR3 DNA: TGTGCCAGCAGCGCATCTAGCGGGACTCAAGAGACCCAGTACTTC
D gene: NA; clone size: NA; J gene: TRBJ1-6; CDR3 length: 15; V gene: TRBV27; CDR3 protein: CASRQDRDYNSPLHF; CDR3 DNA: TGTGCCAGTAGACAAGACAGAGATTATAATTCACCCCTCCACTTT
D gene: TRBD2; clone size: NA; J gene: TRBJ2-5; CDR3 length: 15; V gene: TRBV18; CDR3 protein: CASSPGSGGQETQYF; CDR3 DNA: TGTGCCAGCTCACCAGGAAGCGGGGGACAAGAGACCCAGTACTTC
D gene: TRBD1; clone size: NA; J gene: TRBJ2-7; CDR3 length: 15; V gene: TRBV5-1; CDR3 protein: CASRFAGTGDYEQYF; CDR3 DNA: TGCGCCAGCAGGTTCGCCGGGACAGGGGACTACGAGCAGTACTTC
D gene: TRBD2; clone size: NA; J gene: TRBJ2-2; CDR3 length: 19; V gene: TRBV28; CDR3 protein: CASSSYMGLAGGHTGELFF; CDR3 DNA: TGTGCCAGCAGTTCCTACATGGGGCTAGCGGGAGGCCACACCGGGGAGCTGTTTTTT